Each of the 25 T cell receptor beta chains below was sequenced from the same sample in a study of regulatory T cells in long-lasting Graves disease. The time point: newly diagnosed GD, antithyroid drugs for less than 3 months. There was RNA extracted from PBMCs, and the TCR library was made from it. Arm-PCR of CDR3 regions and iRepertoire HTBI primers were the basis on which TCR beta libraries were built. TCRdb called the multiplex PCR reads again in MiXCR, with one record for every CDR3 protein. The sample records 550,000 or so distinct CDR3 sequences, around 13% being singletons. These data also formed part of another study, on T cells in Graves' hyperthyroidism and ophthalmopathy.

Sequenced here: peripheral blood mononuclear cells (PBMCs), sampled at new diagnosis, from a patient treated with antithyroid drugs. These receptors were taken from a woman aged 25 to 39 with Graves disease.

Ten or more counts support this clonotype. The chain has TRBV3-1 and TRBJ2-3, with a tentative D call TRBD2 (6 bases). Germline assignment: CDR1 LGHDT and CDR2 YNNKEL (reference sequence). The CDR3 extends over 17 amino acids. The germline V and J ends were trimmed by 2 bases and 2 bases, with 17 bases remaining between them. CDR3: CASSQRFLAVITDTQYF. Written as DNA, the CDR3 is TGTGCCAGCAGCCAAAGGTTTTTAGCGGTTATCACAGATACGCAGTATTTT.

This clonotype was recorded at least ten times. V gene TRBV7-9 combines with J gene TRBJ2-1; TRBD2 matches 11 bases. The J segment lost 5 bases and the V segment lost 5 bases, leaving 8 bases of the junction unmatched. The CDR3 is 16 residues long. Germline V gives CDR1 SEHNR, CDR2 FQNEAQ (reference sequence). DNA for the CDR3: TGTGCCAGCAGCCCAGACGGGACTAGCGGACACAATGAGCAGTTCTTC. Translating gives CASSPDGTSGHNEQFF.

On this clonotype itself: A far bigger clonotype differs at one base, so this is likely a read error. The chain uses TRBV27 and TRBJ2-5, with 8 bases lining up with TRBD1. The last part of the DNA fits TRBJ2-1 better; the J call may be wrong. CDR3 length equals 13 residues. The germline CDR1 and CDR2 sequences are MNHEY and SMNVEV (reference sequence). Written as DNA, the CDR3 is TGTGCCAGCAGGCAACAGGGGGTGAATGAGCAGTTCTTC. Protein: CASRQQGVNEQFF.

Many counts were recorded for this clonotype. The V gene is TRBV28, the J gene TRBJ2-4; TRBD1 aligns across 9 bases. Germline V gene data show CDR1 as MDHEN and CDR2 as SYDVKM. V lost 7 bases to trimming and J lost 1 base; unmatched junction nucleotides: 8. CDR3 length equals 16 residues. The CDR3: CASTPTGGYAKNIQYF. Written as DNA, the CDR3 is TGTGCCAGCACCCCAACAGGGGGCTATGCCAAAAACATTCAGTACTTC.

This clonotype was detected ten times or more. The gene calls are TRBV10-3 and TRBJ2-7; possibly TRBD1 for D (6 bases). The CDR3 is made up of 12 amino acids. V was trimmed by 10 bases and J by 1 base, leaving 11 bases between them. Looked up from germline, CDR1 is ENHRY and CDR2 is SYGVKD. The CDR3 sequence is CATGTPSYEQYF. The CDR3 DNA is TGTGCCACCGGGACACCGTCCTACGAGCAGTACTTC.

Many counts were recorded for this clonotype. The chain joins TRBV12-3 or TRBV12-4 to TRBJ2-7, with no clear D. The length of the CDR3 is 14 residues. Between the trimmed V and J ends, which lost 3 bases and 2 bases, there was a span of 11 bases. This CDR3 reads CASSLNGFAYEQYF. Here the CDR3 DNA reads TGTGCCAGCAGTTTGAACGGGTTTGCCTACGAGCAGTACTTC.

This clonotype has more than one count but fewer than ten. This may be a read error, as it is one base from a much larger clone. V is TRBV28 and J is TRBJ1-1; the D is unclear. In germline, CDR1 is MDHEN, CDR2 SYDVKM. V was trimmed by 5 bases and J by 10 bases, leaving 20 bases between them. The CDR3 sequence is 14 residues long. CDR3 region: CASSPRTVAPGAFF. In DNA, the CDR3 is TGTGCCAGCAGTCCCCGGACCGTCGCGCCTGGAGCTTTCTTT.

This clonotype was seen more than once but under ten times. V and J are TRBV9 and TRBJ1-2; D might be TRBD1 (6 bases). Germline assignment: CDR1 SGDLS and CDR2 YYNGEE. The CDR3 length is 16 residues. V lost 0 bases and J 5 bases, leaving 17 bases between the germline ends. Here the CDR3 reads CASSVGGPSDRYGYTF. The CDR3 region has the DNA TGTGCCAGCAGCGTAGGGGGACCCTCCGACAGGTATGGCTACACCTTC.

This clonotype has at least ten counts. The chain combines TRBV12-3 or TRBV12-4 with TRBJ1-1; a weak D match, TRBD1 (5 bases). CDR3 length: 17 amino acids. V gave up 3 bases and J gave up 6 bases, with 23 bases separating them. The chain's CDR3 is CASSLNHVRVQGSEAFF. In nucleotides, the CDR3 is TGTGCCAGCAGTTTGAACCACGTTCGGGTGCAGGGCTCTGAAGCTTTCTTT.

This clonotype was recorded at least ten times. This chain joins TRBV5-1 and TRBJ1-1; no clear D gene. V was clipped by 0 bases and J by 1 base, with 10 bases between them. Germline V CDR1 and CDR2: SGHRS, YFSETQ. This CDR3 is 15 amino acids long. CDR3 residues: CASSLGVYQNTEAFF. Here the CDR3 DNA reads TGCGCCAGCAGCTTGGGGGTTTATCAGAACACTGAAGCTTTCTTT.

This chain links TRBV19 with TRBJ2-7; 7 positions match TRBD2. The CDR3 loop spans 13 amino acids. Germline V gene data show CDR1 as LNHDA and CDR2 as SQIVND (reference sequence). The ends lost 3 bases at V and 7 bases at J; junction bases unmatched: 6. CDR3 loop: CASSMGGAREQYF. CDR3 DNA sequence: TGTGCCAGTAGTATGGGAGGGGCGCGGGAGCAGTACTTC.

This clonotype was counted ten times or more. This chain links TRBV20-1 with TRBJ1-5; weak D call: TRBD1 (5 bases). The ends were cut back, 6 bases at V and 9 bases at J, with 24 bases in the middle. The CDR3 extends over 15 amino acids. The germline CDR1 and CDR2 sequences are DFQATT and SNEGSKA (reference sequence). The chain's CDR3 is CSAGANYSPSGPQHF. DNA for the CDR3: TGCAGTGCCGGGGCCAACTATAGTCCCTCGGGGCCCCAGCATTTT.

There are many counts of this clonotype. The chain recombines TRBV12-3 or TRBV12-4 with TRBJ1-6, with TRBD1 matching over 7 bases. There are 14 residues in the CDR3. V trimming: 3 bases; J trimming: 10 bases; junction bases outside the gene matches: 6. Here the CDR3 DNA reads TGTGCCAGCAGTTTGGTGACAGGGATGTCACCCCTCCACTTT. Translated, it gives CASSLVTGMSPLHF.

This clonotype was seen repeatedly, ten times or more. The rearrangement joins TRBV20-1 to TRBJ1-1; the match to TRBD1 covers 11 bases. This CDR3 spans 12 amino acids. V trimming: 5 bases; J trimming: 11 bases; junction bases outside the gene matches: 7. The germline CDR1 and CDR2 sequences are DFQATT and SNEGSKA (reference sequence). CDR3: CSALRDRGIAFF. CDR3 coding DNA: TGCAGTGCTCTCAGGGACAGGGGGATTGCTTTCTTT.

The rearrangement joins TRBV20-1 to TRBJ2-1, with 9 bases that match TRBD2. The CDR3 extends over 13 amino acids. In germline, CDR1 is DFQATT, CDR2 SNEGSKA (reference sequence). Trimming took 5 bases from V and 7 from J; bases not matched to a gene: 6. CDR3 sequence: CSAGRTSVNEQFF. The CDR3 coding sequence is TGCAGTGCTGGCAGGACTAGCGTAAATGAGCAGTTCTTC.

The genes are TRBV7-9 and TRBJ2-7, with D perhaps TRBD2 (5 bases). CDR1 and CDR2 from the germline V gene are SEHNR and FQNEAQ (reference sequence). V lost 5 bases and J 2 bases, leaving 10 bases between the germline ends. The CDR3 is 13 residues long. The chain's CDR3 is CASSRPGTYEQYF. The CDR3 DNA reads as TGTGCCAGCAGCCGTCCGGGGACCTACGAGCAGTACTTC.

This clonotype showed up many times. The chain carries TRBV11-2 and TRBJ2-1, with TRBD1 matching over 9 bases. J lost 1 base, V lost 5 bases, and 3 bases had no gene match. Germline lookup yields CDR1 SGHAT and CDR2 FQNNGV. The CDR3 sequence is 15 residues long. The CDR3 sequence: CASSGGTGSYNEQFF. CDR3 coding DNA: TGTGCCAGCAGCGGTGGGACAGGGTCCTACAATGAGCAGTTCTTC.

This clonotype was detected ten times or more. V and J are TRBV7-9 and TRBJ1-3; 7 bases fit TRBD1. The CDR3 has 18 amino acids. In germline, CDR1 is SEHNR, CDR2 FQNEAQ (reference sequence). Trimming at V came to 1 base and at J to 0 bases, leaving 9 bases not matched to a gene. This CDR3 reads CASSLELVRDSSGNTIYF. CDR3 DNA: TGTGCCAGCAGCTTAGAATTAGTCCGGGACAGCTCTGGAAACACCATATATTTT.

The rearrangement joins TRBV4-1 to TRBJ1-3, with TRBD1 matching over 8 bases. CDR1 and CDR2 (germline): MGHRA, YSYEKL. The J segment lost 4 bases and the V segment lost 0 bases, leaving 8 bases of the junction unmatched. The CDR3 runs 17 residues. For the CDR3, the DNA is TGCGCCAGCAGCCAAGATTTGGGGACAGGATTAGGAAACACCATATATTTT. Translation: CASSQDLGTGLGNTIYF.

The gene calls are TRBV30 and TRBJ1-2; 9 nucleotides agree with TRBD1. With V trimmed by 3 bases and J by 0 bases, 14 bases remained unmatched. CDR3 size: 18 residues. Germline CDR1 is GTSNPN and CDR2 is SVGIG (reference sequence). The CDR3 is CAWRPTSGQGPTNYGYTF. In DNA, the CDR3 is TGTGCCTGGAGGCCGACCTCGGGACAGGGACCAACTAACTATGGCTACACCTTC.

This clonotype was counted many times. The chain joins TRBV13 to TRBJ2-2, with unresolved D. This CDR3 spans 12 amino acids. Germline V gene data show CDR1 as PRHDT and CDR2 as FYEKMQ (reference sequence). With 3 bases removed from V and 7 bases from J, the gap between germline ends came to 6 bases. The CDR3 spells CASSLRVGELFF. The CDR3 bases are TGTGCCAGCAGCTTGCGAGTCGGGGAGCTGTTTTTT.

This clonotype was counted at least ten times. The chain has TRBV27 and TRBJ2-7; D is perhaps TRBD1 (6 bases). The V and J ends lost 5 bases and 1 base respectively, with 12 bases between them. The CDR3 contains 14 residues. Germline CDR1 and CDR2: MNHEY and SMNVEV (reference sequence). CDR3 in amino acids: CASSITRGSYEQYF. In DNA, the CDR3 is TGTGCCAGCAGTATAACCAGGGGATCCTACGAGCAGTACTTC.

This clonotype has more than one count but fewer than ten. J is TRBJ1-1 and V is TRBV3-1; D perhaps matches TRBD1 (5 bases). Germline V gives CDR1 LGHDT, CDR2 YNNKEL (reference sequence). This CDR3 comprises 16 residues. Trimming removed 0 bases at V and 1 base at J, with 12 bases between. The CDR3 sequence is CASSQEGGFRNTEAFF. The CDR3, as DNA: TGTGCCAGCAGCCAAGAGGGGGGTTTTAGGAACACTGAAGCTTTCTTT.

This clonotype was detected ten times or more. The rearrangement uses TRBV28 and TRBJ1-6; TRBD1 agrees at 7 bases. Germline trimming cut 6 bases from V and 5 bases from J; bases unmatched to any gene: 7. The germline V gene encodes CDR1 MDHEN and CDR2 SYDVKM. The CDR3 is made up of 15 amino acids. Here the CDR3 reads CASSEEDRNNSPLHF. The CDR3 coding sequence is TGTGCCAGCAGCGAAGAGGACAGGAATAATTCACCCCTCCACTTT.

This sequence joins TRBV19 and TRBJ2-1; TRBD1 agrees at 8 bases. The CDR3 runs 15 residues. V lost 3 bases, J lost 4 bases, and 5 bases stayed unmatched. The germline V gene has CDR1 LNHDA and CDR2 SQIVND (reference sequence). CDR3 sequence (DNA): TGTGCCAGTAGTATCGACAGGGGTTTATACAATGAGCAGTTCTTC. Residues: CASSIDRGLYNEQFF.